This TCR beta chain was captured by sequencing in a study of cytomegalovirus exposure and HLA in healthy donors (dated by TCRdb to about 2017). Broadly, across the study: An earlier analysis of 587 of the donors reported around 280 Gb of sequence data and approximately 120 million unique TCR beta sequences obtained from about 180 million T cells. A later analysis re-analyzed previously published TCR beta repertoires from roughly 690 donors and added high-resolution HLA genotyping to study TCR occurrence patterns. Genome-wide SNP genotypes for about 55% of the roughly 670 donors were used in a later genetic analysis, which treated that subset as a discovery cohort. Four to six DR-DQ haplotypes were handled as single units for association and clustering, since linkage in the cohort was strong. The study used immunosequencing to profile the T cell repertoires of more than 650 subjects and linked those repertoires to cytomegalovirus serostatus. In addition to the first cohort of roughly 700 subjects, a separate validation cohort of under 150 different subjects was used. On average, around 240,000 unique TCR beta nucleotide sequences were sequenced per donor among some 420 genotyped donors of the cohort, with 15% to 20% of those sequences being non-productive. All discovery cohort repertoires had been generated on a single sequencing platform. The genetic ancestry cluster associated with self-reported Caucasian donors included about 81% of the approximately 400 genotyped donors. Class I and class II HLA loci were covered by the typing at four-digit resolution. The study aimed to test whether signatures of past pathogen exposure could be identified by cataloging public T cell receptors. An earlier analysis of 500 to 650 of the donors applied high-throughput TCR beta sequencing to assess whether each TCR beta V gene segment acted as functional or pseudogenic. The later analysis used no new phenotypic data to find candidate immune exposures, relying instead on TCR beta sequences and their occurrence across donors. Approximately 310 gigabases of sequencing data and approximately 91 million unique TCR sequences made up an early release that covered nearly 650 HLA-typed donors. The number of donors typed differed by locus, with roughly 620-630 for A, B, C, DRB1 and DQB1, around 520 for DQA1, 600 to 610 for DPA1, and 472 for DPB1. Donor age, sex, ethnicity and CMV serostatus were collected together with the repertoire data. High-throughput TCR immunosequencing, statistical association of individual TCRs with disease status, and machine learning were combined to predict cytomegalovirus infection status. Beyond this particular receptor, the publication reports: The cohort was sequenced for TCR beta chains only, and without alpha or paired-chain data the features that could be detected were limited. Strong co-occurrence of HLA alleles, especially DR and DQ, made assigning TCR associations to individual alleles difficult. According to a later genetic analysis, donors in an Asian-associated ancestry cluster had fewer N-insertions in productive TCRs than the approximately 700-donor mean. Most TCR sequences were seen in very few donors, while some public TCRs were found in many individuals. In an earlier analysis of approximately 590 of the donors, most TCR beta V segments appeared in productive rearrangements about 87% or about 30% of the time, broadly matching IMGT annotations. Roughly uniform sequencing depth across donors was assumed in presence/absence analyses, although this assumption may not hold. Correlated functional status among segregating V segments might reflect linkage disequilibrium, but an unknown experimental factor could not be ruled out. A cluster of highly shared sequence variants was judged likely to represent a technical artifact of the sequencing pipeline. In a later analysis, most CMV-associated TCR beta chains were found to appear HLA-restricted, with HLA associations seemingly driven largely by CMV exposure. In vitro tests confirmed that a few of the cytomegalovirus-associated TCR beta chains recognize cytomegalovirus antigens. Some IMGT-functional V segments, including TRBV6-2 and TRBV6-3, could not be told apart with the 87-base-pair reads, so those segments were excluded. At a false discovery rate of 0.05, a later analysis linked 15,000 to 20,000 TCR beta sequences to specific HLA alleles. Several of the top co-occurrence clusters appeared to be linked to parvovirus B19, influenza, CMV and Epstein-Barr virus, according to a later analysis. In a later analysis, the rate of TCR association differed among HLA loci, with DRB1 alleles having the most associated TCRs and HLA-C alleles having the fewest. Because some donors lacked HLA typing at each locus, the association tests relied only on the typed subset. For the cohort, immune exposure information was limited to CMV serostatus. A later analysis found that HLA-associated TCR beta chains were more clonally expanded and had lower generation probabilities than equally common non-associated chains. According to the authors, the approach could potentially be generalized to other disease states and immunological phenotypes. A total of 150 or so TCR beta chains were listed by the study as associated with cytomegalovirus. An association between a missense DCLRE1C variant and V-gene and J-gene trimming of TCR beta chains was found in a later genetic analysis and replicated in an independent cohort. Because counts were too low, around 17 rarely observed V segments, including chromosome 9 orphons, were left out of the earlier analysis of about 620 of the donors. A further reported finding was that TCR beta sequences accurately predicted the HLA-A and HLA-B alleles for most subjects in the first cohort. The classifier was reported to diagnose cytomegalovirus status with high specificity and sensitivity in both the original and validation cohorts.

Library preparation employed the immunoSEQ multiplex PCR assay. The multiplex PCR relied on a mix of 60 forward primers for TCR Vbeta segments and 13 reverse primers for TCR Jbeta segments. The CDR3 region of rearranged TCR beta genes was amplified from genomic DNA by a multiplex PCR assay. The Illumina HiSeq System was used to sequence the amplified TCR beta libraries as 87-base-pair reads. On the study's bioinformatics: In a later analysis, around 80 million unique TCR beta chains were counted across the 500 to 700 repertoires, and around 10 million of these chains were shared by at least two donors. A nearest-neighbor algorithm error-corrected the raw reads and collapsed the reads into unique sequences, merging closely related sequences to remove PCR and sequencing errors. To assign V, D and J gene segments, CDR3 sequences were aligned to IMGT reference sequences. For a sequence to be retained, a match of at least six nucleotides to both a V gene segment and a J gene segment was required. A rearrangement was called productive if the CDR3 had no stop codons and remained in frame with V and J, and every other rearrangement was called non-productive. Following IMGT convention, CDR3 was defined as the stretch from the second conserved V-encoded cysteine up to the conserved J-encoded phenylalanine. The earlier analysis of some 600 of the donors excluded sequences that lacked an unambiguous match to a single V gene segment. An earlier analysis of a few hundred of the donors classified V segments as functional when productive rearrangements were above 56.7% and as segregating when the standard deviation between donors was above 5%. A statistical classification framework was built for diagnosing cytomegalovirus status from the catalog of TCR beta chain sequences. V and J gene assignment, in a later analysis, came from comparing TCR nucleotide sequences with IMGT/GENE-DB human TR gene sequences. The TCRdist pipeline was used in a later analysis to assign CDR3 sequences and most-parsimonious VDJ recombination scenarios. A later analysis defined each TCR beta chain by its CDR3 amino acid sequence plus V-gene family, and excluded reads lacking a unique V-gene family. As a way to deal with suspected cross-contamination and a sequencing artifact, a later analysis dropped hundreds of nucleotide sequences that were highly shared and had low generation probability. In a later analysis, a clonal expansion index was calculated for each public chain from normalized within-repertoire ranks of inferred template counts. In a later analysis, generation probabilities were computed with a VDJ recombination model fitted to out-of-frame rearrangements, and the resulting probabilities were checked against IGoR. In a later analysis, TCR-TCR, TCR-HLA and TCR-CMV co-occurrence was scored with hypergeometric tests, and a repertoire-size bias correction was applied to TCR pairs. To estimate false discovery rates, a later analysis permuted the HLA or CMV assignments 20 times. A later analysis grouped co-occurring TCRs with DBSCAN, adding TCRdist sequence similarity when clustering within HLA-allele-positive subsets. For co-occurrence clustering, repertoires with fewer than 30,000 or more than 120,000 public chains were excluded, along with about five repertoires with anomalous nucleotide sharing. Held by TCRdb, this immuneACCESS table contains in-frame sequences only and omits some clones. Under half of the omission traces to an unresolved V gene where checked; the cause of the rest is unknown. V and J calls and clone size are as listed in that table; D and trimming were resolved from the DNA. This sample lists 100,000 to 150,000 clones; about 10% were detected once. The top ten constitute 3.5% to 5% of the sample.

This clone was found a few times. Its binding antigen is unknown. Base quality data are lacking; no much larger clone is found one base away. Sequences GTSNPN (CDR1) and SVGIG (CDR2) are obtained from the germline V gene (reference sequence). From cysteine to phenylalanine, the CDR3 is 16 amino acids long. The read is trimmed to its CDR3 DNA, 48 bases read in frame from base 1. Trimming leaves V shorter by 1 base and J shorter by 5 bases, with the junction holding 4 bases beyond the gene matches. In total, roughly 710 healthy bone marrow donors made up the cohort. All cohort members were sampled while nominally healthy, although unrecorded immune exposures were likely present. The donor tested CMV seropositive, placing the donor among the approximately 290 seropositive members of the cohort. Every donor gave a peripheral blood sample, and the peripheral blood mononuclear cells from that sample were used for TCR beta sequencing. The Qiagen DNeasy Blood Extraction Kit was used to extract genomic DNA from the blood cell samples.

The TCR was taken from a woman under 30 in good health and CMV-seropositive. What was sequenced was PBMCs. This sequence uses TRBV30 and TRBJ2-2; 13 bases in the junction line up with TRBD2. The CDR3: CAWSGLAGGRTGELFF. The nucleotide sequence is given as TGTGCCTGGAGTGGACTAGCGGGAGGAAGAACCGGGGAGCTGTTTTTT.